Listed here is a single TCR beta chain. Its target is unknown. This specimen comes from a study of beta chain features in type 1 diabetes. All of the isolated RNA was reverse transcribed, so expressed TCRB transcripts were sequenced. Some clones are missing from TCRdb's copy, which holds only in-frame ones; the method was immunoSEQ multiplex PCR. The repertoire has about 700,000 clones, roughly 12% of them found once; the top ten carry around 0.022%. V was clipped by 4 bases and J by 6 bases, with 12 bases between them. The length of the CDR3 is 13 residues. The V gene's germline CDR1 is SGHNT and CDR2 YYREEE (reference sequence). General study results and limits: Type 1 diabetes patients had moderately but significantly shorter TCRB CDR3s in all four CD4+ subsets.

This TCR was recovered from a young man with type 1 diabetes. The chain employs TRBV5-4 and TRBJ2-3; the D is unclear. Sequencing input: naive CD4+ T cells from blood. In DNA form, the CDR3 reads TGTGCCAGCAGCATTCGAGTCGGGGATACGCAGTATTTT. Its translation is CASSIRVGDTQYF.